This TCR beta chain came from a study of shared T cell receptors in the human thymus. Measured with immunoSEQ multiplex PCR; TCRdb has only the in-frame clones, and not every one. Of roughly 700,000 clones detected, around 89% appear once; the ten largest clones hold about 0.01%. With 7 bases removed from V and 3 bases from J, the gap between germline ends came to 7 bases. The germline gives CDR1 MNHNS, CDR2 SASEGT. This CDR3 spans 11 amino acids. This sample was shared with a second study, whose subject was human thymus T cells. That report adds: Finnish infants who were healthy and having corrective surgery for congenital heart defects made up the donors. Thymic tissue was derived from resections collected during corrective heart surgery. Repertoires sampled from thymus and blood appeared biased in V and J gene usage. Related reports documented highly overlapping thymic repertoires among unrelated individuals.

Sequencing was performed on thymocytes. V usage is TRBV6-1 and J usage is TRBJ2-7; D is perhaps TRBD1 (5 bases). This sequence was found in a boy under two years old with a congenital heart defect. The CDR3 DNA sequence: TGTGCCAGCAATAGGGGCTACGAGCAGTACTTC. This encodes CASNRGYEQYF.